This TCR beta chain was recorded in a study of blood T cell repertoires in COVID-19 (dated by TCRdb to about 2020). Context from the whole study: The collaborator samples originated in the United States, Italy and Spain and spanned the acute and convalescent phases of COVID-19. The prospective study material was composed of cDNA or gDNA derived from T cells, B-cell-depleted T cells, or PBMCs. Sample metadata almost always included a de-identified subject ID, COVID-19 status, age in years and sex. Samples came from the ongoing ImmuneRACE study (first 160 participants) plus 1,254 subjects from 6 global collaborators. Subjects who had been exposed to COVID-19, were actively infected with it, or had recovered from it provided the deeply sampled blood TCRbeta repertoires that made up the dataset. Where HLA class I and class II types were available, the types were taken from metadata supplied by the sample provider, not from assay-based typing. The repertoires were released in a freely available public database meant as a resource for research on the immune response to SARS-CoV-2.

The germline ends are 6 bases apart after V is trimmed by 2 bases and J by 1 base. The CDR3 runs 14 amino acids, cysteine and phenylalanine included. Kept here is only the CDR3 DNA, which spans 42 bases and is read in frame from base 1. CDR1 and CDR2, per the germline V gene, are MDHEN and SYDVKM. The immunoSEQ Assay, a bias-controlled multiplex PCR, was used to amplify TCRbeta CDR3 regions from genomic DNA. The original methods were these. The number of nucleated cells in each sample was estimated from the amplification of reference gene primers within the assay. To quantify the absolute abundance of each unique TCRbeta CDR3 rearrangement, sequence reads were collapsed and filtered. Productive Simpson clonality was computed per sample as the square root of Simpson's diversity index over productive rearrangements. TCRdb re-hosts the immuneACCESS table, in-frame sequences only. Its copies lack some clones; in the studies checked, an unresolved V gene accounts for under half of them, and the cause for the rest is not known. Clonal size and the V and J genes are those of that table, whereas D and trimming came from the DNA. The sample records more than 110,000 clones, around 88% of which are singletons. Of the sample, around 3.2% falls within the top ten clones.

Collaborating institutions collected whole blood in K2EDTA tubes following their own protocols. For TCRbeta analysis, collaborator samples were shipped as frozen whole blood, as isolated PBMCs, or as DNA extracted from either sample type. General conclusions and limits of the study: How much clinical and demographic metadata was included differed by source and by participant, and the metadata was provided uncurated.

For this clone: It has no known antigen specificity. No qualities accompany the bases; no much larger clone lies one base away.

The sequencing sample was made of peripheral blood. Rearrangement joined TRBV28 to TRBJ2-1; the D gene cannot be named for sure. The sequence was collected from a man aged 60 to 69 with active or convalescent COVID-19. In nucleotide form, the sequence is TGTGCCAGCAGTTTAGGCTTATCCTACAATGAGCAGTTCTTC. It specifies CASSLGLSYNEQFF.